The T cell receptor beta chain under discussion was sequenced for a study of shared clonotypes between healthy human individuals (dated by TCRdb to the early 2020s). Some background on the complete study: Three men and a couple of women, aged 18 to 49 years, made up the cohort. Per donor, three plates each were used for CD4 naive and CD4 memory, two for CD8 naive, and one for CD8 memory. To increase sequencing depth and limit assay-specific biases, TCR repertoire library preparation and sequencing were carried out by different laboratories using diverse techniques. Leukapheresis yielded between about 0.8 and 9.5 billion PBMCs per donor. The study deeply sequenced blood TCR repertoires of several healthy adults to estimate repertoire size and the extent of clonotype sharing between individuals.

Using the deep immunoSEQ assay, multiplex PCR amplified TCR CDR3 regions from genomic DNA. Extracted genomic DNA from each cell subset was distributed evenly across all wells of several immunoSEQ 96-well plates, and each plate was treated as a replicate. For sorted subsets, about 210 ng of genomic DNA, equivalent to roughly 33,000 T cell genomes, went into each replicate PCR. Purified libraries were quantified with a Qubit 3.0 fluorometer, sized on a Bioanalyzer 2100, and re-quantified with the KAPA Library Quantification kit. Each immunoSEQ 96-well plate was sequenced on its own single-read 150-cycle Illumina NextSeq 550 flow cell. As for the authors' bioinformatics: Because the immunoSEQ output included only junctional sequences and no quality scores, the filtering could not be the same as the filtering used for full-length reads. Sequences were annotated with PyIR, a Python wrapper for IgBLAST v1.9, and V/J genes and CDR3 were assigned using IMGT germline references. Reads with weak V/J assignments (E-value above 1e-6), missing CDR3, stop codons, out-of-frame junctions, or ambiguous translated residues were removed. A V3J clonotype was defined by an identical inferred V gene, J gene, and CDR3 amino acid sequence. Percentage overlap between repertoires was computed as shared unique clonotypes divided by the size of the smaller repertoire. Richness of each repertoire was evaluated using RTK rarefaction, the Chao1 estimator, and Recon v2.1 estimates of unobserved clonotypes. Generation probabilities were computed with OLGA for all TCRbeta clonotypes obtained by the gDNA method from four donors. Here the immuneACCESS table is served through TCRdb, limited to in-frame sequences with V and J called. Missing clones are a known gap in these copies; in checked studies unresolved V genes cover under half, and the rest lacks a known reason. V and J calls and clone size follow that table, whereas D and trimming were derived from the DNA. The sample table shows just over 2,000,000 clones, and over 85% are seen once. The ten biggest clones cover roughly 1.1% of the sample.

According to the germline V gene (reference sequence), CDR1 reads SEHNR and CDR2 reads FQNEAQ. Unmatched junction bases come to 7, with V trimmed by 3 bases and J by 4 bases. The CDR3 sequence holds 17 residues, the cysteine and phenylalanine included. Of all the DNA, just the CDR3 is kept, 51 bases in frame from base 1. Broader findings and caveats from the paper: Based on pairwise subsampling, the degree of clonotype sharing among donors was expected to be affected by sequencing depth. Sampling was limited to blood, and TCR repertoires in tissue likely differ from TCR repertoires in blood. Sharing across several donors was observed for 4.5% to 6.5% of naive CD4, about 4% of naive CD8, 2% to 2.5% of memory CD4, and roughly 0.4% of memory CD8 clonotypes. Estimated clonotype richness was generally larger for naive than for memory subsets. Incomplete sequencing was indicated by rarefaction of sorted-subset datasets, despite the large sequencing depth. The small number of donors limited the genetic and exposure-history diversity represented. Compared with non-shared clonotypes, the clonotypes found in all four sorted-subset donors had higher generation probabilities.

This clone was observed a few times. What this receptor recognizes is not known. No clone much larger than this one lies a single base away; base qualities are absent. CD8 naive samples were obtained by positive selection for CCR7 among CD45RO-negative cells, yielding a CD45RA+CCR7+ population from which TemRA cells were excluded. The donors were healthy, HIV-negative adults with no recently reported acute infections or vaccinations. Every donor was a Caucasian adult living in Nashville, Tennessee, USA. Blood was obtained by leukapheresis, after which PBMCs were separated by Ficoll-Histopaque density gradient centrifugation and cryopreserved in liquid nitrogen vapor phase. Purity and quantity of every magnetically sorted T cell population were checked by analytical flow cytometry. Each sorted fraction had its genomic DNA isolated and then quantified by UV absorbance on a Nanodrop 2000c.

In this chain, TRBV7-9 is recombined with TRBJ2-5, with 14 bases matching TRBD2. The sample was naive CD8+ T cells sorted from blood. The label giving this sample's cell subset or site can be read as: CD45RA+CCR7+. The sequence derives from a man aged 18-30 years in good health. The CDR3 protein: CASSFLGLAGGLETQYF. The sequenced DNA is TGTGCCAGCAGCTTCCTCGGACTAGCGGGAGGTCTAGAGACCCAGTACTTC.